These T cell receptor beta chains were read from a single sample in a study of blood T cell repertoires in COVID-19. The table came from immunoSEQ multiplex PCR; TCRdb's copy has only in-frame clones and leaves some out. The data show about 69,000 clones, with about 90% seen just once and 16% held by the top ten. Source material: peripheral blood. The origin of the receptors is a man aged 40-49 years with COVID-19, enrolled during active disease. Each CDR3 is given without its conserved first and last residue.

v_gene,CDR3aa
TRBV6-1,ASSERTSGGGARQY
TRBV6-4,ASSVSGGDHEQF
TRBV5-1,ASSQLAHEQY
TRBV5-5,ASSWGQGGGQPQH
TRBV2,ASLGDRGTEQY
TRBV14,ASSQVGQGFRW
TRBV6-6,ASAGTDSNQPQH
TRBV30,AWSVRGVLSGSYNSPLH
TRBV18,ASSPREDTQY
TRBV28,ASSGQGITYEQY
TRBV7-6,ASSLAGGRTDTQY
TRBV30,AWSLRGLMGNQPQH
TRBV3-1/TRBV3-2,ASSQDSAGLYEQY
TRBV18,ASSPKAGAYEQY
TRBV28,ATRIQDRTGGYT
TRBV6-5,ASVGQGSQY
TRBV21-1,ASSKTRDRGQSNTGELF
TRBV5-1,ASSARQGGLEQF
TRBV12-2,ASRFGGGEQPQH